This is a list of T cell receptor beta chains from one sample in a study of control samples from healthy donors and cancer patients. Measured with immunoSEQ multiplex PCR; TCRdb has only the in-frame clones, and not every one. The sample yields roughly 80,000 clones, just under 90% seen once. Sequencing input: blood. The receptors here all came from a man over 45 in good health. Both conserved end residues are part of each CDR3. Fields, in order: CDR3 protein, CDR3 DNA, J gene, V gene, clone size, D gene. D genes are given only for firm matches. Not all rows give a size; the values are once, few, many and, for expanded clones, a class.

CDR3aa: CASTRSQRGEQFF
CDR3nt: TGTGCCAGCACCCGATCTCAGAGAGGTGAGCAGTTCTTC
j_gene: TRBJ2-1
v_gene: TRBV27
abundance: .
d_gene: .

CDR3aa: CASREISGGGGETQYF
CDR3nt: TGTGCCAGCAGGGAGATTAGCGGGGGGGGAGGAGAGACCCAGTACTTC
j_gene: TRBJ2-5
v_gene: TRBV2
abundance: .
d_gene: TRBD2

CDR3aa: CSVEKEVSGGGYTF
CDR3nt: TGCAGCGTTGAAAAAGAGGTTTCCGGAGGAGGCTACACCTTC
j_gene: TRBJ1-2
v_gene: TRBV29-1
abundance: once
d_gene: .

CDR3aa: CATSDLHLAGATSGNTIYF
CDR3nt: TGTGCCACCAGTGATTTGCATTTAGCAGGGGCCACCTCTGGAAACACCATATATTTT
j_gene: TRBJ1-3
v_gene: TRBV24-1
abundance: few
d_gene: .

CDR3aa: CASSSTREQYF
CDR3nt: TGTGCCAGCAGTAGCACCCGTGAGCAGTACTTC
j_gene: TRBJ2-7
v_gene: TRBV6-5
abundance: .
d_gene: .

CDR3aa: CASSRTGPNSPLHF
CDR3nt: TGCGCCAGCAGCCGGACAGGGCCGAATTCACCCCTCCACTTT
j_gene: TRBJ1-6
v_gene: TRBV5-1
abundance: .
d_gene: TRBD1

CDR3aa: CSVMFHGYEQYF
CDR3nt: TGCAGCGTTATGTTCCATGGCTACGAGCAGTACTTC
j_gene: TRBJ2-7
v_gene: TRBV29-1
abundance: .
d_gene: .

CDR3aa: CSVAYRGRKTEAFF
CDR3nt: TGCAGCGTTGCCTACAGGGGGCGGAAGACTGAAGCTTTCTTT
j_gene: TRBJ1-1
v_gene: TRBV29-1
abundance: .
d_gene: TRBD1

CDR3aa: CATSTLMEGQGPYGYTF
CDR3nt: TGTGCCACCAGCACCCTAATGGAGGGACAGGGACCCTATGGCTACACCTTC
j_gene: TRBJ1-2
v_gene: TRBV15
abundance: .
d_gene: TRBD1

CDR3aa: CASSLATGGGDTQYF
CDR3nt: TGCGCCAGCAGCTTGGCAACCGGGGGCGGGGATACGCAGTATTTT
j_gene: TRBJ2-3
v_gene: TRBV5-1
abundance: .
d_gene: .

CDR3aa: CSVMTRNPSGYTF
CDR3nt: TGCAGCGTTATGACGAGGAACCCTTCGGGGTACACCTTC
j_gene: TRBJ1-2
v_gene: TRBV29-1
abundance: .
d_gene: .

CDR3aa: CASSYSVGGGVPETQYF
CDR3nt: TGTGCCAGCAGTTACTCCGTTGGCGGGGGGGTCCCGGAGACCCAGTACTTC
j_gene: TRBJ2-5
v_gene: TRBV6-2/TRBV6-3
abundance: .
d_gene: TRBD2

CDR3aa: CASSLGQKDSPLHF
CDR3nt: TGCGCCAGCAGCTTGGGACAGAAAGATTCACCCCTCCACTTT
j_gene: TRBJ1-6
v_gene: TRBV5-1
abundance: .
d_gene: .

CDR3aa: CASSRPGGADTQYF
CDR3nt: TGTGCCAGCAGTAGACCCGGTGGGGCAGATACGCAGTATTTT
j_gene: TRBJ2-3
v_gene: TRBV25-1
abundance: .
d_gene: .

CDR3aa: CASSRSRGAGANVLTF
CDR3nt: TGCGCCAGCAGCCGAAGTAGGGGAGCTGGGGCCAACGTCCTGACTTTC
j_gene: TRBJ2-6
v_gene: TRBV5-1
abundance: .
d_gene: .